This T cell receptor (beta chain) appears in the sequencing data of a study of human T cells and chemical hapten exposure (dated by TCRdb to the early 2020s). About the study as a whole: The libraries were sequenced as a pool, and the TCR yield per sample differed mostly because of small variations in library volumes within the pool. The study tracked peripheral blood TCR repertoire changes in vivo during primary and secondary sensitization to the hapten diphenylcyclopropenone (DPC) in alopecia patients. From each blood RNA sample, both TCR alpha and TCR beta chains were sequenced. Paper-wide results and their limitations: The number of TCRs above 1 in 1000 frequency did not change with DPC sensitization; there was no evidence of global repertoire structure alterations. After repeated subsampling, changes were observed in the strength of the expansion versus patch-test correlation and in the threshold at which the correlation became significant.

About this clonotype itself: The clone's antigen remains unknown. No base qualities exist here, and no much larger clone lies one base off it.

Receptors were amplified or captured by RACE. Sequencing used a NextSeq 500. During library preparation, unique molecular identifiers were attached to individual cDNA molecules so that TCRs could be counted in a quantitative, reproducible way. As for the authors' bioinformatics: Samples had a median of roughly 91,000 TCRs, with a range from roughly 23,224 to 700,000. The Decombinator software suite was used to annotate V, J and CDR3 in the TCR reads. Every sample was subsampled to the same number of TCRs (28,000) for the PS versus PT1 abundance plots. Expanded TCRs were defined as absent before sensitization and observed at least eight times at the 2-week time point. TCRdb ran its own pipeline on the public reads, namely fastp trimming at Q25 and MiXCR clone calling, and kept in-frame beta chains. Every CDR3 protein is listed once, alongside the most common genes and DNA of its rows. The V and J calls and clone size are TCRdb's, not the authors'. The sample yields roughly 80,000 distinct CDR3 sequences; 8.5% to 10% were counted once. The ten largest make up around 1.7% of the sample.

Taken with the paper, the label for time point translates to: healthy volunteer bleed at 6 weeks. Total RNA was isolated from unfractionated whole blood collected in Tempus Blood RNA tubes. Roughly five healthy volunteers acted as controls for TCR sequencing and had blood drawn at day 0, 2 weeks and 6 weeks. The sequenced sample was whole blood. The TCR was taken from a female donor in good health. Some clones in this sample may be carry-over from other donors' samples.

The DNA is TGTGCCAGCAGCGTGCCGGGACAGGGGTCAGATACGCAGTATTTT. This sequence encodes CASSVPGQGSDTQYF. The chain links TRBV5-6 with TRBJ2-3; 10 middle bases align to TRBD1. The CDR3 runs 15 amino acids, cysteine and phenylalanine included. Solely the CDR3 DNA is kept, with 45 bases framed from the first base. Trimmed from V: 4 bases; trimmed from J: 4 bases; junction bases lacking a gene match: 6. CDR1 and CDR2 were assigned from the germline V gene as SGHDT and YYEEEE.